This TCR beta chain was obtained from a study of blood T cell repertoires in COVID-19. Background on the study: The samples span acute and convalescent COVID-19 from the United States, Italy and Spain. PBMCs, B-cell-depleted T cells, or T cells provided the cDNA or gDNA that made up the material.

This CDR3 comprises 11 residues. Trimming pared 1 base from V and 4 bases from J, leaving 4 bases between. Germline CDR1 and CDR2: DFQATT and SNEGSKA (reference sequence). This table comes from immunoSEQ multiplex PCR, and its TCRdb copy is limited to in-frame clones, with some not included. The sample holds some 65,000 clones; approximately 86% are singletons and the top ten take around 20%. The TCR originated in a woman older than 75 with active COVID-19. Sequencing was performed on peripheral blood. The chain employs TRBV20-1 and TRBJ2-5, with D unresolved. The chain's CDR3 is CSARVAETQYF. DNA of the CDR3: TGCAGTGCTAGAGTGGCAGAGACCCAGTACTTC.